These 14 T cell receptor beta chains originate from one sample sequenced in a study of radiotherapy plus CTLA-4 blockade in lung cancer. Method: immunoSEQ multiplex PCR; TCRdb's copy keeps in-frame clones and lacks some. The sample includes around 44,000 clones, less than 90% of them seen just once. Source: peripheral blood, taken from a patient treated with radiotherapy plus ipilimumab. These receptors were collected from a human donor with non-small cell lung cancer that progressed on radiotherapy plus ipilimumab. Some clones in this sample may be carry-over from other donors' samples.

The CDR3 nucleotides read TGTGCCAGCAGTGCTAGGGGTAATTCACCCCTCCACTTT. As protein: CASSARGNSPLHF. The V call is TRBV25-1, the J call TRBJ1-6, with a weak D call TRBD1 (5 bases). CDR3 length: 13 amino acids. Germline assignment: CDR1 MGHDK and CDR2 SYGVNS. V lost 4 bases to trimming and J lost 6 bases, with 7 bases between them.

The chain is built from TRBV19 and TRBJ1-1; the match to TRBD1 covers 10 bases. This CDR3 spans 15 amino acids. The junction had 15 bases not matched to a gene; V was cut back by 6 bases and J by 11 bases. CDR1 is LNHDA and CDR2 is SQIVND in the germline V gene (reference sequence). In nucleotides, the CDR3 is TGTGCCAGTAGAAATCCCGACAGGGGGCTAACGGGGGCTTTCTTT. Its protein is CASRNPDRGLTGAFF.

This chain uses TRBV21-1 with TRBJ2-1; the table's D gene call, TRBD2, was not cross checked with the DNA. TRBV21-1 is described as a pseudogene. CDR3 length: 16 residues. CDR3 protein: CASSKKRGSSYNEQFF. CDR3 DNA sequence: TGTGCCAGCAGCAAAAAGCGGGGGAGCTCCTACAATGAGCAGTTCTTC.

Turning to this clone: Within the sample, other DNA sequences also encode this same CDR3. The chain carries TRBV5-1 and TRBJ1-1; D ambiguous. In germline, CDR1 is SGHRS, CDR2 YFSETQ. V was shortened by 2 bases and J by 0 bases, with 8 bases between the two germline ends. The CDR3 extends over 14 amino acids. Written as DNA, the CDR3 is TGCGCCAGCAGCTTTCCGGGTATGAACACTGAAGCTTTCTTT. Protein: CASSFPGMNTEAFF. The entire variable domain, with the rest obtained from reference TRBV5-1 and TRBJ1-1, is as follows: KAGVTQTPRYLIKTRGQQVTLSCSPISGHRSVSWYQQTPGQGLQFLFEYFSETQRNKGNFPGRFSGRQFSNSRSEMNVSTLELGDSALYLCASSFPGMNTEAFFGQGTRLTVV.

The genes are TRBV10-3 and TRBJ2-1; TRBD2 matches at 10 bases. Germline CDR1 ENHRY, CDR2 SYGVKD. The CDR3 runs 18 residues. The V and J ends lost 7 bases and 0 bases, in that order; junction bases with no gene match: 12. The CDR3 loop is CAIKGAGGSLNSYNEQFF. The CDR3 coding sequence is TGTGCCATCAAGGGAGCGGGGGGGTCACTGAACTCCTACAATGAGCAGTTCTTC.

This chain uses TRBV30 with TRBJ2-3; TRBD2 matches 11 bases. Per the germline V gene, CDR1 is GTSNPN and CDR2 is SVGIG (reference sequence). V lost 5 bases, J lost 4 bases, and 2 bases stayed unmatched. This CDR3 is 13 amino acids long. CDR3 loop: CAWGLAGADTQYF. In nucleotides, the CDR3 is TGTGCCTGGGGACTAGCGGGTGCAGATACGCAGTATTTT.

This clone turned up a few times. The V gene is TRBV21-1, the J gene TRBJ1-1; TRBD1, the D gene given by the table, was not confirmed from the DNA. TRBV21-1 is deemed a pseudogene. The CDR3 is 15 amino acids. CDR3 in amino acids: CASSFEKGVNTEAFF. As DNA, the CDR3 is TGTGCCAGCAGCTTTGAGAAGGGGGTGAACACTGAAGCTTTCTTT.

The rearrangement links TRBV4-1 to TRBJ1-1; weak D call: TRBD1 (5 bases). Germline CDR1 MGHRA, CDR2 YSYEKL. Trimming removed 1 base at V and 5 bases at J, with 14 bases between. The CDR3 covers 15 residues. The CDR3 DNA sequence: TGCGCCAGCAGCCAAGTTCTGGGGAAGGGGACTGAAGCTTTCTTT. It encodes CASSQVLGKGTEAFF.

V and J are TRBV5-6 and TRBJ2-5, with TRBD2 identical over 12 bases. Germline CDR1 reads SGHDT; CDR2 reads YYEEEE. The junction had 6 bases not matched to a gene; V was cut back by 1 base and J by 2 bases. This CDR3 has 17 residues. CDR3 sequence (DNA): TGTGCCAGCAGCTTGAGGCTAGCGGGAGGGTCACAAGAGACCCAGTACTTC. Amino acids: CASSLRLAGGSQETQYF. The complete variable domain, with remaining parts taken from reference TRBV5-6 and TRBJ2-5, reads DAGVTQSPTHLIKTRGQQVTLRCSPKSGHDTVSWYQQALGQGPQFIFQYYEEEERQRGNFPDRFSGHQFPNYSSELNVNALLLGDSALYLCASSLRLAGGSQETQYFGPGTRLLVL.

The chain combines TRBV19 with TRBJ1-2; D possibly corresponds to TRBD1 (6 bases). Trimming cost V 0 bases and J 3 bases, with 11 bases left between them. The CDR3 length is 15 residues. Germline CDR1 reads LNHDA; CDR2 reads SQIVND (reference sequence). CDR3 sequence: CASSIEDSSYYGYTF. For the CDR3, the DNA is TGTGCCAGTAGTATAGAGGACAGTTCCTACTATGGCTACACCTTC.

CDR3 in DNA: TGTGCCAGTACCGGGAGGTTCTCCTACGAGCAGTACTTC. Translated: CASTGRFSYEQYF. This rearrangement joins TRBV19 to TRBJ2-7; 7 nucleotides agree with TRBD2. V trimming: 7 bases; J trimming: 0 bases; junction bases outside the gene matches: 3. CDR1 and CDR2 from the germline V gene are LNHDA and SQIVND (reference sequence). CDR3 length: 13 amino acids.

The chain has TRBV19 and TRBJ2-7; maybe TRBD2 (5 bases). CDR1 and CDR2 (germline): LNHDA, SQIVND (reference sequence). The ends were cut back, 0 bases at V and 2 bases at J, with 11 bases in the middle. The CDR3 runs 15 residues. The CDR3 DNA reads as TGTGCCAGTAGTATAGAAGCGAGTAGCGCCTACGAGCAGTACTTC. Its protein product is CASSIEASSAYEQYF.

The rearrangement joins TRBV5-4 to TRBJ1-3, with D hard to call. Deletions cut 4 bases from V and 8 bases from J, with 7 bases between. In germline, CDR1 is SGHNT, CDR2 YYREEE (reference sequence). The CDR3 has 11 amino acids. This CDR3 is CASSVRDTIYF. In DNA, the CDR3 is TGTGCCAGCAGCGTCCGGGACACCATATATTTT.

V gene TRBV18 combines with J gene TRBJ2-5; no definite D call. The J call could be wrong; TRBJ2-7 is a better fit for the DNA end. Looked up from germline, CDR1 is KGHSH and CDR2 is LQKENI. The length of the CDR3 is 14 residues. The CDR3 nucleotides are TGTGCCAGCTCACCACCGTTCGACCGGGTCGAGCAGTACTTC. Translation gives CASSPPFDRVEQYF.